Listed below are T cell receptor beta chains from one sample, sequenced in a study of blood T cell repertoires in COVID-19. Here immunoSEQ multiplex PCR was the method, and the copy in TCRdb shows in-frame clones only, minus some. The table has over 150,000 clones, around 84% seen once. Source material: peripheral blood. The receptors were gathered from a woman aged 55 to 70 with COVID-19, enrolled during active disease. Both conserved end residues are part of each CDR3. The D gene is left open where the match is weak. Expanded clones get a size class; other rows say once, few or many, or leave the size out.

TRBV27	.	TRBJ2-1	.	TGTGCCAGCAGTTTATCGAGGGATACTGAGCAGTTCTTC	CASSLSRDTEQFF
TRBV19	.	TRBJ1-5	.	TGTGCCAGTAATCTCCGGAGGGTGGATCAGCCCCAGCATTTT	CASNLRRVDQPQHF
TRBV19	.	TRBJ2-3	.	TGTGCCAGTAGTTCAGGACAGAGCACAGATACGCAGTATTTT	CASSSGQSTDTQYF
TRBV2	TRBD1	TRBJ1-2	.	TGTGCCAGCAGTTCCCAGGGGGTGGGCTATGGCTACACCTTC	CASSSQGVGYGYTF
TRBV6-5	TRBD1	TRBJ1-6	.	TGTGCCAGCAGTTACACCCGGACAGGGGTCAATTCACCCCTCCACTTT	CASSYTRTGVNSPLHF
TRBV11-3	TRBD2	TRBJ2-7	.	TGTGCCAGCAGCTCATCTAGCGGGAGCGAACACGAGCAGTACTTC	CASSSSSGSEHEQYF
TRBV6-1	.	TRBJ1-5	many	TGTGCCAGCAGTGAAGCGCTAGCCCGCCGGCAGCCCCAGCATTTT	CASSEALARRQPQHF
TRBV14	.	TRBJ1-1	.	TGTGCCAGCAACCTGGGGGGGGTGAACACTGAAGCTTTCTTT	CASNLGGVNTEAFF
TRBV9	.	TRBJ1-1	.	TGTGCCAGCAGCGTAGACAGGGAGACTGAAGCTTTCTTT	CASSVDRETEAFF
TRBV19	.	TRBJ1-2	.	TGTGCCAGTAGTATAATTGGGCGGACAGAAGTAAACTATGGCTACACCTTC	CASSIIGRTEVNYGYTF
TRBV19	.	TRBJ1-2	.	TGTGCCAGTAGACCCCGGGGAGGCGGCTACACCTTC	CASRPRGGGYTF
TRBV27	.	TRBJ1-5	.	TGTGCCAGCAGTTTATCCTTCCCAGGGAATCAGCCCCAGCATTTT	CASSLSFPGNQPQHF
TRBV19	.	TRBJ1-1	.	TGTGCCAGTAGTTCAGGGCTGAACACTGAAGCTTTCTTT	CASSSGLNTEAFF
TRBV3-1/TRBV3-2	.	TRBJ1-1	.	TGTGCCAGCAGCCGTGGGGGGGGGACTGAAGCTTTCTTT	CASSRGGGTEAFF
TRBV5-1	TRBD1	TRBJ1-1	once	TGCGCCAGCAGTACCACAGGGGGCCTTACTGAAGCTTTCTTT	CASSTTGGLTEAFF
TRBV7-3	.	TRBJ1-1	.	TGTGCCAGCAGCTCAAAACACTCAGGGGTAGCTTTCTTT	CASSSKHSGVAFF
TRBV29-1	.	TRBJ1-2	.	TGCAGCGTTGAAGGTGGGGCGCTTGGCTACACCTTC	CSVEGGALGYTF
TRBV13	TRBD2	TRBJ2-1	.	TGTGCCAGCAGTACCTCCGGGACTAGCATTAATGAGCAGTTCTTC	CASSTSGTSINEQFF